This T cell receptor (beta chain) was retrieved from a study of patients with pleural tuberculosis. This clonotype occurred a few times. TCRdb called the reads again in MiXCR, with one record for every CDR3 protein. The sample lists approximately 53,000 distinct CDR3 sequences, 6% to 8% occurring once. The CDR3 consists of 13 residues. The trim removed 2 bases at V and 3 bases at J, leaving 2 bases unmatched. The germline CDR1 and CDR2 sequences are SGDLS and YYNGEE. V and J are TRBV9 and TRBJ2-7, with 7 positions matching TRBD1. The source is a human donor with pleural tuberculosis. The CDR3 loop is CASSVGQDYEQYF. In nucleotides, the CDR3 is TGTGCCAGCAGCGTCGGACAGGACTACGAGCAGTACTTC.